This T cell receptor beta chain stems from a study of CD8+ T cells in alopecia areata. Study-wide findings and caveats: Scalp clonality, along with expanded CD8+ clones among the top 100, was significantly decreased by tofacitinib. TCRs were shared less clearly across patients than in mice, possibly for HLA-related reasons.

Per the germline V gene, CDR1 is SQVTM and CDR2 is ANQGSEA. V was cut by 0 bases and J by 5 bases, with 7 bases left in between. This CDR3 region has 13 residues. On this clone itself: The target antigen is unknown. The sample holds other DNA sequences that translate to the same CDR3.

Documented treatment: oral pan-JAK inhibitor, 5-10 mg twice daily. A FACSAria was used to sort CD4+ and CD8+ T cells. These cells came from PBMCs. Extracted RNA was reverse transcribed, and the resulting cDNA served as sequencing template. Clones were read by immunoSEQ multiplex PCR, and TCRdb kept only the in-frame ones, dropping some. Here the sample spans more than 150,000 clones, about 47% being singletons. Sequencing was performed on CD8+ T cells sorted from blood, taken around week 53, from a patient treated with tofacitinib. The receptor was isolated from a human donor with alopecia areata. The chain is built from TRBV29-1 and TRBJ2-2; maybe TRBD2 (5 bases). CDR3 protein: CSVEDRGTGELFF. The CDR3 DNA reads TGCAGCGTTGAAGATCGAGGGACCGGGGAGCTGTTTTTT.